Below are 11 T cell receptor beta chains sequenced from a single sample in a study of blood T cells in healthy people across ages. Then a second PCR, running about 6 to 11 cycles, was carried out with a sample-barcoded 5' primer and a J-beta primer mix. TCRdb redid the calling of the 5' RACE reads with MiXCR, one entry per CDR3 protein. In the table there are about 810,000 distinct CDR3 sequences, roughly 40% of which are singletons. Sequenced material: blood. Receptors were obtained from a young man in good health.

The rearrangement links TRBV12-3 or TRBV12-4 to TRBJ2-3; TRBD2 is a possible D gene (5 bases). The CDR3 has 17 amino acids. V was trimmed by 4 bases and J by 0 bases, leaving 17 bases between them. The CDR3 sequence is CASSSIGLSASTDTQYF. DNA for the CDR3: TGTGCCAGCAGTTCCATCGGACTGTCAGCTAGCACAGATACGCAGTATTTT.

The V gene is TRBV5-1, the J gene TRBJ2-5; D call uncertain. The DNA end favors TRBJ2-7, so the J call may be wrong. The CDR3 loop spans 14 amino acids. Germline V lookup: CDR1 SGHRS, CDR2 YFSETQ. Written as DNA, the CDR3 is TGCGCCAGCAGCTCGACTGAGTATGCCTACGAGCAGTACTTC. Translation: CASSSTEYAYEQYF.

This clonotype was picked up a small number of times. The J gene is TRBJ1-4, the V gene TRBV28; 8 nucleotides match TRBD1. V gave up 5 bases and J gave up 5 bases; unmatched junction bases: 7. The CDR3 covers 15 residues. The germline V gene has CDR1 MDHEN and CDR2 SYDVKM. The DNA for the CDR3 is TGTGCCAGCAGTCGACGGACAGGGAGGAATGAAAAACTGTTTTTT. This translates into CASSRRTGRNEKLFF. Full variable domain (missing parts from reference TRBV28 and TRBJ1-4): DVKVTQSSRYLVKRTGEKVFLECVQDMDHENMFWYRQDPGLGLRLIYFSYDVKMKEKGDIPEGYSVSREKKERFSLILESASTNQTSMYLCASSRRTGRNEKLFFGSGTQLSVL.

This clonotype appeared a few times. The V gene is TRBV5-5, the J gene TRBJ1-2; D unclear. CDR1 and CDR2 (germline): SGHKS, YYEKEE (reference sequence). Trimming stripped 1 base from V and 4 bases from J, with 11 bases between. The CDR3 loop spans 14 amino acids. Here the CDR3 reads CASSLPGFGYGYTF. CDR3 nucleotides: TGTGCCAGCAGCTTGCCGGGTTTTGGCTATGGCTACACCTTC.

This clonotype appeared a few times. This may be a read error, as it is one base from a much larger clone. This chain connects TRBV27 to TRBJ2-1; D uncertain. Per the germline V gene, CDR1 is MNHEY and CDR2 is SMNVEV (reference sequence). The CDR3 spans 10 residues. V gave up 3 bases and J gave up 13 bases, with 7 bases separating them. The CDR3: CASSLETQFF. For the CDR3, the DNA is TGTGCCAGCAGTTTGGAGACCCAGTTCTTC.

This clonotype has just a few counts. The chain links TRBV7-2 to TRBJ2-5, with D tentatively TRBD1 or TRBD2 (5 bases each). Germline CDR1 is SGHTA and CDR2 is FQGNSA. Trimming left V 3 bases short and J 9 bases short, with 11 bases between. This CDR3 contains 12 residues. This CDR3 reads CASSFTMGAQYF. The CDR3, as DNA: TGTGCCAGCAGCTTTACCATGGGGGCCCAGTACTTC.

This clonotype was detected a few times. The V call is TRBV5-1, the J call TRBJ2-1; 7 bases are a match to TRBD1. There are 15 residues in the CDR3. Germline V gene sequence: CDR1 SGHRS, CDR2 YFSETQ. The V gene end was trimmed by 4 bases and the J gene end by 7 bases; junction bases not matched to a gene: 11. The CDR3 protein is CASSQAGTAFNEQFF. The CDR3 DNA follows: TGCGCCAGCAGCCAAGCCGGGACAGCCTTTAATGAGCAGTTCTTC. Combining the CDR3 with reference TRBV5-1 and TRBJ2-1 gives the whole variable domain KAGVTQTPRYLIKTRGQQVTLSCSPISGHRSVSWYQQTPGQGLQFLFEYFSETQRNKGNFPGRFSGRQFSNSRSEMNVSTLELGDSALYLCASSQAGTAFNEQFFGPGTRLTVL.

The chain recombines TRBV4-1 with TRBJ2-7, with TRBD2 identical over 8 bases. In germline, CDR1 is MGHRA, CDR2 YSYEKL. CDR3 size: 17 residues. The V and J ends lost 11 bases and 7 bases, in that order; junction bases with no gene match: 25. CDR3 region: CAGNQVAPAGGVYEQYF. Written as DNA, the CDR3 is TGCGCCGGCAACCAAGTAGCCCCCGCGGGGGGTGTATATGAGCAGTACTTC.

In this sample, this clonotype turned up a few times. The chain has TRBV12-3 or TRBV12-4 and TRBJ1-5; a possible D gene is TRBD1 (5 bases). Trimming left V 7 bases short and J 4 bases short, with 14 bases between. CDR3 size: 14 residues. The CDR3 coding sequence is TGTGCCAGCACCTTCGACAGAGTTAATCAGCCCCAGCATTTT. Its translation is CASTFDRVNQPQHF.

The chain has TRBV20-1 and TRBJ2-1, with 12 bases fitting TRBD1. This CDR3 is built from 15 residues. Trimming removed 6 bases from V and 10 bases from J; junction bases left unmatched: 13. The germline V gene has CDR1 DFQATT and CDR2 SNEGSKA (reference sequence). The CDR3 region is CSAIRGGTGGCEQFF. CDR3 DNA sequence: TGCAGTGCAATCCGGGGCGGGACAGGGGGCTGCGAGCAGTTCTTC.

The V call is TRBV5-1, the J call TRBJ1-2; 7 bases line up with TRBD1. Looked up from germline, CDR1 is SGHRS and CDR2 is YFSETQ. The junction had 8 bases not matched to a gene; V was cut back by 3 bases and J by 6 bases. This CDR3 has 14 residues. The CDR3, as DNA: TGCGCCAGCAGCTCAACCGGGACAGCCCATGGCTACACCTTC. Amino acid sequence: CASSSTGTAHGYTF.